The 32 T cell receptor beta chains below all came from one sample that was sequenced in a study of blood T cell repertoires in COVID-19. Clones were sequenced by immunoSEQ multiplex PCR, and TCRdb holds only the in-frame ones, with some missing. The table has under 200,000 clones, more than 70% seen once. The sequenced material came from PBMCs or T cells enriched from blood (not recorded which). Source of these receptors: a man aged 55 to 70 who had recovered from COVID-19.

V and J are TRBV27 and TRBJ1-2, with 10 bases that match TRBD1. Per germline, CDR1 MNHEY and CDR2 SMNVEV (reference sequence). CDR3 length: 15 residues. J gave up 5 bases and V 3 bases, and 6 bases lay outside the gene matches. CDR3 amino acids: CASSFGTGARYGYTF. CDR3 in DNA: TGTGCCAGCAGTTTCGGGACAGGGGCTAGGTATGGCTACACCTTC.

V and J are TRBV28 and TRBJ1-1, with 8 positions matching TRBD1. There are 15 residues in the CDR3. Looked up from germline, CDR1 is MDHEN and CDR2 is SYDVKM. The V segment lost 6 bases and the J segment 6 bases; nucleotides outside the gene matches: 12. The CDR3 loop is CASRPTGDSLAEAFF. The CDR3 DNA reads TGTGCCAGCAGACCGACAGGGGATAGCTTAGCTGAAGCTTTCTTT.

The CDR3 protein is CASRSGEGNQPQHF. For the CDR3, the DNA is TGCGCCAGCCGCTCGGGGGAGGGCAATCAGCCCCAGCATTTT. The rearrangement links TRBV5-1 to TRBJ1-5; TRBD1 might be the D (5 bases). With 7 bases removed from V and 2 bases from J, the gap between germline ends came to 13 bases. The length of the CDR3 is 14 residues. From germline, CDR1 is SGHRS and CDR2 YFSETQ. Together with reference TRBV5-1 and TRBJ1-5, the CDR3 gives the full variable domain: KAGVTQTPRYLIKTRGQQVTLSCSPISGHRSVSWYQQTPGQGLQFLFEYFSETQRNKGNFPGRFSGRQFSNSRSEMNVSTLELGDSALYLCASRSGEGNQPQHFGDGTRLSIL.

The chain carries TRBV7-2 and TRBJ2-5; 15 bases are shared with TRBD2. This CDR3 region has 17 residues. Looked up from germline, CDR1 is SGHTA and CDR2 is FQGNSA. Trimming cost V 5 bases and J 5 bases; bases outside gene matches: 9. CDR3 residues: CASSIRTSGGALETQYF. The DNA for the CDR3 is TGTGCCAGCAGCATAAGGACTAGCGGGGGGGCTTTGGAGACCCAGTACTTC. The full variable domain, in which reference TRBV7-2 and TRBJ2-5 provide the parts outside the CDR3, is GAGVSQSPSNKVTEKGKDVELRCDPISGHTALYWYRQSLGQGLEFLIYFQGNSAPDKSGLPSDRFSAERTGGSVSTLTIQRTQQEDSAVYLCASSIRTSGGALETQYFGPGTRLLVL.

J is TRBJ1-2 and V is TRBV5-1; 7 bases fit TRBD1. The CDR3 consists of 13 residues. Losses at the gene ends were 0 bases for V and 10 bases for J; bases not matched to a gene: 6. CDR1 SGHRS and CDR2 YFSETQ come from the germline V gene. The DNA of the CDR3 is TGCGCCAGCAGCTTGGCCGCGCAGGGGGACTACACCTTC. Encoded protein: CASSLAAQGDYTF.

The chain links TRBV5-1 to TRBJ1-5; 7 nucleotides agree with TRBD1. The CDR3 has 17 residues. With V trimmed by 0 bases and J by 6 bases, 12 bases remained unmatched. CDR1 SGHRS and CDR2 YFSETQ come from the germline V gene. CDR3 sequence (DNA): TGCGCCAGCAGCTTGGGAGATCTAGGGGGCAGGGGTCAGCCCCAGCATTTT. Translated, it gives CASSLGDLGGRGQPQHF.

The chain carries TRBV11-2 and TRBJ1-6; the D gene is possibly TRBD1 (5 bases). The CDR3 covers 14 residues. V was clipped by 1 base and J by 7 bases, with 8 bases between them. Germline V CDR1 and CDR2: SGHAT, FQNNGV. The CDR3 protein is CASSLAGSNSPLHF. The CDR3 bases are TGTGCCAGCAGCTTAGCAGGGTCCAATTCACCCCTCCACTTT.

The V call is TRBV5-5, the J call TRBJ2-1, with D maybe TRBD2 (6 bases). Trimming removed 1 base from V and 4 bases from J, with 9 bases in between. The CDR3 has 14 residues. Germline V CDR1 and CDR2: SGHKS, YYEKEE (reference sequence). Written as DNA, the CDR3 is TGTGCCAGCAGCTTGAGGGACTTTTACAATGAGCAGTTCTTC. This sequence encodes CASSLRDFYNEQFF.

V usage is TRBV6-5 and J usage is TRBJ2-7, with 7 positions matching TRBD2. Unmatched junction bases numbered 9, after V lost 6 bases and J lost 4 bases. CDR1 is MNHEY, CDR2 SVGAGI, per germline. This CDR3 has 14 amino acids. CDR3 sequence (DNA): TGTGCCAGCAGGATTGCGGCGGGAGTATACGAGCAGTACTTC. This sequence encodes CASRIAAGVYEQYF.

The chain carries TRBV24-1 and TRBJ2-1; 9 nucleotides agree with TRBD1. J lost 2 bases, V lost 9 bases, and 10 bases had no gene match. CDR1 KGHDR and CDR2 SFDVKD come from the germline V gene. This CDR3 contains 16 residues. Here the CDR3 reads CATGDSGTGTYNEQFF. CDR3 nucleotide sequence: TGTGCCACCGGGGATTCCGGGACAGGGACCTACAATGAGCAGTTCTTC.

This chain joins TRBV28 and TRBJ1-4; 7 bases map to TRBD1. Germline V lookup: CDR1 MDHEN, CDR2 SYDVKM. V lost 7 bases to trimming and J lost 3 bases; unmatched junction nucleotides: 8. The CDR3 spans 15 residues. CDR3 in amino acids: CASTPMGQPNEKLFF. CDR3 in DNA: TGTGCCAGCACTCCAATGGGACAGCCTAATGAAAAACTGTTTTTT. Full variable domain (outside the CDR3, taken from reference TRBV28 and TRBJ1-4): DVKVTQSSRYLVKRTGEKVFLECVQDMDHENMFWYRQDPGLGLRLIYFSYDVKMKEKGDIPEGYSVSREKKERFSLILESASTNQTSMYLCASTPMGQPNEKLFFGSGTQLSVL.

In its sample, this clone was seen a few times. CDR3 sequence (DNA): TGTGCCAGCAGTGACCGGACAGGGGGTTCCTACGAGCAGTACTTC. This translates into CASSDRTGGSYEQYF. The chain carries TRBV6-1 and TRBJ2-7; 10 bases are a match to TRBD1. V was pared by 3 bases and J by 1 base, with 3 bases of the junction left unmatched. Germline V gene sequence: CDR1 MNHNS, CDR2 SASEGT. This CDR3 has 15 residues.

The chain recombines TRBV19 with TRBJ2-7, with TRBD1 as a possible D gene (6 bases). There are 16 residues in the CDR3. Germline CDR1 LNHDA, CDR2 SQIVND (reference sequence). V lost 5 bases and J lost 1, with 18 bases in between. The CDR3 reads CASSSSRDTGSYEQYF. DNA of the CDR3: TGTGCCAGTAGTTCATCCCGGGACACTGGATCCTACGAGCAGTACTTC.

The chain joins TRBV21-1 to TRBJ2-2; no check of the table's D call, TRBD2, against the DNA was made. TRBV21-1 is annotated as a pseudogene. CDR3 size: 14 residues. This CDR3 reads CASSRLAYTGELFF. The CDR3 bases are TGTGCCAGCTCCCGACTAGCGTACACCGGGGAGCTGTTTTTT.

The chain uses TRBV19 and TRBJ2-7; 7 bases align to TRBD2. The CDR3 has 15 residues. With V trimmed by 5 bases and J by 2 bases, 9 bases remained unmatched. Per germline, CDR1 LNHDA and CDR2 SQIVND (reference sequence). CDR3 loop: CASSAGGDPAYEQYF. Written as DNA, the CDR3 is TGTGCCAGTAGTGCTGGGGGGGATCCCGCCTACGAGCAGTACTTC. Drawing the rest from reference TRBV19 and TRBJ2-7, the complete variable domain is DGGITQSPKYLFRKEGQNVTLSCEQNLNHDAMYWYRQDPGQGLRLIYYSQIVNDFQKGDIAEGYSVSREKKESFPLTVTSAQKNPTAFYLCASSAGGDPAYEQYFGPGTRLTVT.

This chain joins TRBV10-3 and TRBJ1-4; 10 bases align to TRBD1. The length of the CDR3 is 15 residues. The V segment lost 5 bases and the J segment 7 bases; nucleotides outside the gene matches: 7. The germline V gene has CDR1 ENHRY and CDR2 SYGVKD. CDR3 DNA: TGTGCCATCAGTCCCGGACAGGGGGAGGGTGAAAAACTGTTTTTT. Translated: CAISPGQGEGEKLFF.

The CDR3 region has the DNA TGTGCCAGCAGCAAAGCGTCGACAGGGAGAGACACCGGGGAGCTGTTTTTT. Amino acid sequence: CASSKASTGRDTGELFF. The V call is TRBV21-1, the J call TRBJ2-2; the table's D call of TRBD1 was not tested on the DNA. TRBV21-1 counts as a pseudogene. The CDR3 runs to 17 residues.

This chain links TRBV30 with TRBJ1-1, with TRBD1 matching over 9 bases. The CDR3 sequence is 17 residues long. Germline V gene data show CDR1 as GTSNPN and CDR2 as SVGIG (reference sequence). V gave up 4 bases and J gave up 2 bases; unmatched junction bases: 14. This CDR3 is CAWTSSRTGDPNTEAFF. As DNA, the CDR3 is TGTGCCTGGACTAGTAGTAGGACAGGGGACCCAAACACTGAAGCTTTCTTT.

This clone was counted at least ten times. The chain couples TRBV6-5 to TRBJ2-3; TRBD1 might be the D (5 bases). The CDR3 loop spans 14 amino acids. Germline CDR1 is MNHEY and CDR2 is SVGAGI. V was clipped by 0 bases and J by 1 base, with 5 bases between them. For the CDR3, the DNA is TGTGCCAGCAGTTACTCGACAGGCACAGATACGCAGTATTTT. Its protein is CASSYSTGTDTQYF.

The chain recombines TRBV4-1 with TRBJ1-6; unclear D gene. The germline V and J ends were trimmed by 1 base and 6 bases, with 4 bases remaining between them. Germline CDR1 reads MGHRA; CDR2 reads YSYEKL. CDR3 length: 13 residues. The CDR3 is CASSQAGNSPLHF. The CDR3 nucleotides read TGCGCCAGCAGCCAAGCCGGTAATTCACCCCTCCACTTT.

V and J are TRBV6-5 and TRBJ1-6, with 12 positions matching TRBD1. With V trimmed by 8 bases and J by 7 bases, 3 bases remained unmatched. CDR1 MNHEY and CDR2 SVGAGI come from the germline V gene. CDR3 length: 14 amino acids. The CDR3 nucleotides are TGTGCCAGCGCTGGGACAGGGGGCAATTCACCCCTCCACTTT. It specifies CASAGTGGNSPLHF.

The chain links TRBV6-5 to TRBJ1-1; TRBD1 aligns across 7 bases. CDR3 length: 12 amino acids. Looked up from germline, CDR1 is MNHEY and CDR2 is SVGAGI. With 4 bases clipped from V and 11 bases from J, the junction kept 7 bases outside the gene matches. In nucleotides, the CDR3 is TGTGCCAGCAGTTTAACAGGGGTGGGGGCTTTCTTT. Translated, it gives CASSLTGVGAFF.

The chain couples TRBV6-1 to TRBJ2-1; the match to TRBD1 covers 7 bases. The CDR3 totals 14 residues. Germline CDR1 is MNHNS and CDR2 is SASEGT. V lost 4 bases and J lost 4; bases outside the gene matches: 4. The DNA of the CDR3 is TGTGCCAGCAGTGTAGGGACAGCTTACAATGAGCAGTTCTTC. Its translation: CASSVGTAYNEQFF.

This clone was seen just once. The chain is built from TRBV24-1 and TRBJ1-1; 9 nucleotides align to TRBD1. V shed 5 bases and J 11 bases; nucleotides not matched to a gene: 11. Germline V CDR1 and CDR2: KGHDR, SFDVKD. The CDR3 length is 14 residues. The CDR3 nucleotides are TGTGCCACCAGTGCCCCCCCCCGCGGACAGGGGGCTTTCTTT. Translated: CATSAPPRGQGAFF.

This rearrangement joins TRBV19 to TRBJ2-2; 11 bases map to TRBD1. The CDR3 totals 17 residues. The germline V gene has CDR1 LNHDA and CDR2 SQIVND (reference sequence). Losses at the gene ends were 7 bases for V and 3 bases for J; bases not matched to a gene: 10. In DNA, the CDR3 is TGTGCCAGTACCCAAGGGGGGACAGGGGGAGACACCGGGGAGCTGTTTTTT. It is translated as CASTQGGTGGDTGELFF. The full variable domain, in which reference TRBV19 and TRBJ2-2 provide the parts outside the CDR3, is DGGITQSPKYLFRKEGQNVTLSCEQNLNHDAMYWYRQDPGQGLRLIYYSQIVNDFQKGDIAEGYSVSREKKESFPLTVTSAQKNPTAFYLCASTQGGTGGDTGELFFGEGSRLTVL.

The rearrangement joins TRBV10-3 to TRBJ2-1, with TRBD2 matching 14 bases. This CDR3 region has 16 residues. J gave up 8 bases and V 3 bases, and 6 bases lay outside the gene matches. Germline loops: CDR1 ENHRY, CDR2 SYGVKD. CDR3 loop: CAISDPGLAGVDEQFF. CDR3 DNA: TGTGCCATCAGTGACCCGGGACTAGCGGGAGTTGATGAGCAGTTCTTC.

The V call is TRBV15, the J call TRBJ2-3; D is possibly TRBD1 (6 bases). The V and J ends lost 0 bases and 1 base respectively, with 8 bases between them. This CDR3 region has 15 residues. Germline V CDR1 and CDR2: LNHNV, YYDKDF (reference sequence). CDR3 bases: TGTGCCACCAGCAGAGATCCAGGGGGCACAGATACGCAGTATTTT. Translated: CATSRDPGGTDTQYF. The whole variable domain, remainder taken from reference TRBV15 and TRBJ2-3, is DAMVIQNPRYQVTQFGKPVTLSCSQTLNHNVMYWYQQKSSQAPKLLFHYYDKDFNNEADTPDNFQSRRPNTSFCFLDIRSPGLGDTAMYLCATSRDPGGTDTQYFGPGTRLTVL.

J is TRBJ1-2 and V is TRBV27; possibly TRBD1 for D (6 bases). Germline V gene sequence: CDR1 MNHEY, CDR2 SMNVEV (reference sequence). The CDR3 has 16 amino acids. The V end was cut by 5 bases, the J end by 1 base, with 17 bases between. The DNA of the CDR3 is TGTGCCAGCAGTACTACGCCGGGACAAAGTAACTATGGCTACACCTTC. This encodes CASSTTPGQSNYGYTF.

This CDR3 is CASRMTTDSGNTIYF. For the CDR3, the DNA is TGTGCCAGCAGGATGACGACGGACAGTGGAAACACCATATATTTT. The chain combines TRBV6-5 with TRBJ1-3; D may be TRBD1 (6 bases). The CDR3 spans 15 residues. Germline CDR1 MNHEY, CDR2 SVGAGI. With 6 bases removed from V and 3 bases from J, the gap between germline ends came to 15 bases.

The genes are TRBV7-2 and TRBJ2-7, with 10 bases that match TRBD1. The germline gives CDR1 SGHTA, CDR2 FQGNSA. This CDR3 is 15 amino acids long. V lost 3 bases to trimming and J lost 7 bases; unmatched junction nucleotides: 9. The CDR3 DNA reads TGTGCCAGCAGCTTCATCCGGGACAGGGGTCGGGAGCAGTACTTC. As protein: CASSFIRDRGREQYF.

CDR3 nucleotide sequence: TGTGCCAGCAGTTTCACAGGGGGGTACGAGCAGTACTTC. Its protein is CASSFTGGYEQYF. The chain employs TRBV12-3 or TRBV12-4 and TRBJ2-7, with TRBD1 identical over 8 bases. Trimming cost V 3 bases and J 4 bases; bases outside gene matches: 2. The CDR3 length is 13 residues.

This rearrangement joins TRBV11-3 to TRBJ2-1, with TRBD2 matching over 9 bases. Germline V lookup: CDR1 SGHNT, CDR2 YENEEA. V lost 5 bases, J lost 8 bases, and 4 bases stayed unmatched. This CDR3 has 13 amino acids. The CDR3 reads CASSRLAEDEQFF. For the CDR3, the DNA is TGTGCCAGCAGCAGACTAGCGGAGGATGAGCAGTTCTTC.